A selection of T cell receptor beta chains follows, all from one sample in a study of PD-1 blockade in classical Hodgkin lymphoma. Profiling relied on immunoSEQ multiplex PCR, and the TCRdb table lists in-frame clones only, not all of them. The sample includes approximately 65,000 clones, approximately 88% of them seen just once. Sequencing used peripheral blood mononuclear cells (PBMCs), obtained at baseline. These receptors were collected from a human donor with classical Hodgkin lymphoma. CDR3s include the opening cysteine and the closing phenylalanine or tryptophan. A D gene is named only where the DNA matches it firmly. The size of a clone is reported for some rows only, either as once, few or many, or as a class for expanded clones.

>TRBD2|-|TRBV5-5|TRBJ2-1
TGTGCCAGCAGCCCATCACTAGCGAGGGCTTACAATGAGCAGTTCTTC
CASSPSLARAYNEQFF
>TRBD1|-|TRBV6-6|TRBJ2-3
TGTGCCAGCACATCGGGACAGCCTTTGGATACGCAGTATTTT
CASTSGQPLDTQYF
>-|-|TRBV27|TRBJ2-7
TGTGCCAGCAGTTTAGGGGGAGATCCCCCCTACGAGCAGTACTTC
CASSLGGDPPYEQYF
>TRBD1|-|TRBV29-1|TRBJ2-7
TGCAGCGTGGCCGGACAGGGGGACGAGCAGTACTTC
CSVAGQGDEQYF
>TRBD1|-|TRBV28|TRBJ2-1
TGTGCCAGCAGTTTAAAAGGGGGCGTCTACAATGAGCAGTTCTTC
CASSLKGGVYNEQFF
>-|-|TRBV4-1|TRBJ1-5
TGCGCCAGCAGCGAAAATAATCAGCCCCAGCATTTT
CASSENNQPQHF
>-|-|TRBV19|TRBJ2-6
TGTGCCAGTAGCATTGGACTCTTTACCGGAGGCTCTGGGGCCAACGTCCTGACTTTC
CASSIGLFTGGSGANVLTF
>TRBD1|once|TRBV28|TRBJ2-3
TGTGCCAGCAGAACAACGGCAAGAGGGGGCTTGGGCACAGATACGCAGTATTTT
CASRTTARGGLGTDTQYF
>-|once|TRBV7-6|TRBJ2-3
TGTGCCAGCAGCGGGGGGCCGTCTAGCGCGTGGCTACTAGATACGCAGTATTTT
CASSGGPSSAWLLDTQYF
>-|-|TRBV7-8|TRBJ2-7
TGTGCCAGCAGCTTACTAGGGATGGGCTCCTACGAGCAGTACTTC
CASSLLGMGSYEQYF
>TRBD1|-|TRBV4-2|TRBJ2-5
TGTGCCAGCAGCCAAGGCCGGACAGGTCAAGAGACCCAGTACTTC
CASSQGRTGQETQYF
>-|-|TRBV5-4|TRBJ2-5
TGTGCCAGCAGCTTGGGGGATCGCCGAATAGAGACCCAGTACTTC
CASSLGDRRIETQYF
>TRBD1|-|TRBV2|TRBJ2-5
TGTGCCAGCCCCGTCGGACAGGGGATAAGAGGGACCCAGTACTTC
CASPVGQGIRGTQYF
>-|-|TRBV7-6|TRBJ1-1
TGTGCCAGCAGCCACGAATCAGGGGACACTGAAGCTTTCTTT
CASSHESGDTEAFF
>-|-|TRBV27|TRBJ2-5
TGTGCCAGCGACCTTTTTCCGGGGTGGGCCCAAGAGACCCAGTACTTC
CASDLFPGWAQETQYF
>-|-|TRBV21-1|TRBJ1-5
TGTGCCAGCCGGTGGGCCGCTAAGCCCCAGCATTTT
CASRWAAKPQHF
>TRBD1|-|TRBV7-2|TRBJ2-7
TGTGCCAGCAGCTTGCATCGGGGGACAGGGGGCTACGAGCAGTACTTC
CASSLHRGTGGYEQYF
>-|few|TRBV11-1|TRBJ1-5
TGTGCCAGCAGCCCCACAGAGAATCAGCCCCAGCATTTT
CASSPTENQPQHF
>-|-|TRBV11-1|TRBJ2-7
TGTGCCAGCAGCTTACAGGGGCGGTCCTACGAGCAGTACTTC
CASSLQGRSYEQYF
>-|-|TRBV15|TRBJ2-7
TGTGCCACCAGTGAAGAATGGGGGGCGTTCTACGAGCAGTACTTC
CATSEEWGAFYEQYF
>-|-|TRBV7-3|TRBJ2-3
TGTGCCAGCAGCTTATATGCGGCAGATACGCAGTATTTT
CASSLYAADTQYF
>-|-|TRBV6-4|TRBJ2-3
TGTGCCAGCTCCCCAGGGGAGGGCACAGATACGCAGTATTTT
CASSPGEGTDTQYF
>-|-|TRBV4-2|TRBJ1-2
TGTGCCAGCAAGGACCAGGGCCGTGGCTACACCTTC
CASKDQGRGYTF
>TRBD2|-|TRBV11-2|TRBJ2-1
TGTGCCAGCGCAAGGCGGGGGGGCCTCGGCAATGAGCAGTTCTTC
CASARRGGLGNEQFF
>TRBD1|few|TRBV7-3|TRBJ2-5
TGTGCCAGCAGCTTAGACAGGGCTCGGGAGACCCAGTACTTC
CASSLDRARETQYF
>-|-|TRBV18|TRBJ1-3
TGTGCCAGCTCACCCACGACAAGCCCTGGAAACACCATATATTTT
CASSPTTSPGNTIYF
>-|-|TRBV9|TRBJ2-1
TGTGCCAGCAGCGTAGAGGGGGACTCCTACAATGAGCAGTTCTTC
CASSVEGDSYNEQFF
>-|once|TRBV6-6|TRBJ1-5
TGTGCCAGCAGTTACTCAGGCAGGGGTCGTAATCAGCCCCAGCATTTT
CASSYSGRGRNQPQHF
>-|-|TRBV7-9|TRBJ1-5
TGTGCCAGCAGCTTAAATGCTGTCAATCAGCCCCAGCATTTT
CASSLNAVNQPQHF
>-|-|TRBV27|TRBJ1-2
TGTGCCAGCAGTTTTTCGGCCGGGACGGATTATGGCTACACCTTC
CASSFSAGTDYGYTF
>-|once|TRBV4-3|TRBJ2-1
TGCGCCAGCAGCCAAGAGGTCGGGACCTACAATGAGCAGTTCTTC
CASSQEVGTYNEQFF
>-|-|TRBV7-2|TRBJ2-2
TGTGCCAGCAGCTTAATCAGGGTTCTGGACACCGGGGAGCTGTTTTTT
CASSLIRVLDTGELFF
>-|-|TRBV7-2|TRBJ1-6
TGTGCCAGCAGCTTAGCGTATTCACCCCTCCACTTT
CASSLAYSPLHF
>TRBD2|few|TRBV19|TRBJ2-1
TGTGCCAGTAGTACCAGCGGGGGATCCTACAATGAGCAGTTCTTC
CASSTSGGSYNEQFF
>-|once|TRBV5-1|TRBJ1-2
TGCGCCAGCAGCTTGGATAGGGCGATTAACTATGGCTACACCTTC
CASSLDRAINYGYTF
>-|-|TRBV27|TRBJ2-2
TGTGCCAGCAGTTTATCGGACGCCGGGGAGCTGTTTTTT
CASSLSDAGELFF
>-|-|TRBV18|TRBJ2-1
TGTGCCAGCTCACCCGAGAGCTCCTACAATGAGCAGTTCTTC
CASSPESSYNEQFF
>-|-|TRBV7-9|TRBJ2-7
TGTGCCAGCAGCTTCCAGGCAGCTACTACCTACGAGCAGTACTTC
CASSFQAATTYEQYF
>-|-|TRBV9|TRBJ1-2
TGTGCCAGCAGCCCCGTCCTCCCGTACTATGGCTACACCTTC
CASSPVLPYYGYTF
>-|-|TRBV5-6|TRBJ1-3
TGTGCCAGCAGCCTGGGACCCCGGAGCTCTGGAAACACCATATATTTT
CASSLGPRSSGNTIYF
>TRBD2|few|TRBV11-2|TRBJ2-7
TGTGCCAGCAGCGGCGGGGGGGCCGAGCAGTACTTC
CASSGGGAEQYF
>-|-|TRBV29-1|TRBJ2-2
TGCAGCGTGACGACAGGTAGCACCGGGGAGCTGTTTTTT
CSVTTGSTGELFF
>-|-|TRBV7-6|TRBJ2-1
TGTGCCAGCAGCTTAGCGATCCAGGGGGGATACAATGAGCAGTTCTTC
CASSLAIQGGYNEQFF
>TRBD2|few|TRBV18|TRBJ2-5
TGTGCCAGCTCACCACCTAGACTAGCGGGGGAAGTGGAGACCCAGTACTTC
CASSPPRLAGEVETQYF
>-|once|TRBV2|TRBJ1-5
TGTGCCAGCGGAGCAGGACGGTTTAGCAATCAGCCCCAGCATTTT
CASGAGRFSNQPQHF
>-|once|TRBV5-5|TRBJ2-7
TGTGCCAGCAGCTTGTGGGGGAACACCTACGAGCAGTACTTC
CASSLWGNTYEQYF
>-|-|TRBV7-2|TRBJ2-1
TGTGCCAGCAGATCCTCCGTCCCCTCCTACAATGAGCAGTTCTTC
CASRSSVPSYNEQFF
>-|-|TRBV10-3|TRBJ2-7
TGTGCCACCGTCTACCGGCTCACCTACGAGCAGTACTTC
CATVYRLTYEQYF
>-|-|TRBV28|TRBJ1-1
TGTGCCAGCAGTTTTGCGACCGGGACAAAGAACACTGAAGCTTTCTTT
CASSFATGTKNTEAFF
>TRBD2|-|TRBV30|TRBJ2-7
TGTGCCTGGGGTACTAGCGGGGGGGCTGCCGAGCAGTACTTC
CAWGTSGGAAEQYF
>-|once|TRBV20-1|TRBJ2-1
TGCAGTGCGCTAGGTTTCAATGAGCAGTTCTTC
CSALGFNEQFF
>-|-|TRBV5-6|TRBJ1-2
TGTGCCAGCAGCTCGATATCTAGACGGGAACTTAACTATGGCTACACCTTC
CASSSISRRELNYGYTF
>TRBD1|-|TRBV29-1|TRBJ1-2
TGCAGCGTGGGAAAAAGTACAGGGGCCAGCGGCTACACCTTC
CSVGKSTGASGYTF
>-|-|TRBV6-1|TRBJ1-1
TGTGCCAGCAGTGAGGGCTACAGCGAAGCTTTCTTT
CASSEGYSEAFF